The 18 T cell receptor beta chains below come from one sample, sequenced in a study of T cell clusters in autoimmune cytopenias. TRB rearrangements were amplified by touch-down multiplex PCR with mixed TRB-A/B primers. TCRdb re-called the multiplex PCR reads and shows each CDR3 protein once, DNA omitted. Recorded here are thousands of distinct CDR3 sequences; the top ten clones represent 25% to 30%. TRB was amplified from 250 ng of peripheral blood genomic DNA per sample. The source material was peripheral blood. Source of these receptors: a human donor with an autoimmune cytopenia or autoimmune hepatitis (not recorded which).

This clonotype counts as large by frequency. The chain uses TRBV20-1 and TRBJ1-2; TCRdb reports TRBD1, a call that lacks DNA to check it against. The germline CDR1 and CDR2 sequences are DFQATT and SNEGSKA (reference sequence). There are 15 residues in the CDR3. CDR3 loop: CSARAATGINYGYTF.

V gene TRBV12-3 or TRBV12-4 combines with J gene TRBJ2-3; TCRdb lists TRBD2, though no DNA is available to test this call. CDR3 length: 18 residues. CDR3 region: CASSHTNPGLGYTDTQYF.

The V call is TRBV5-1, the J call TRBJ1-1; TCRdb returns TRBD1, unconfirmable since there is no DNA. The length of the CDR3 is 17 residues. CDR1 is SGHRS and CDR2 is YFSETQ in the germline V gene. The CDR3 loop reads CASSLRVKTGSNTEAFF.

CDR3: CASSRTSGVLSYNEQFF. This sequence joins TRBV19 and TRBJ2-1; TCRdb's D call of TRBD2 is untestable without DNA. Germline V gene lookup returns CDR1 LNHDA and CDR2 SQIVND (reference sequence). The CDR3 is made up of 17 amino acids.

The chain is built from TRBV20-1 and TRBJ2-7; TCRdb's D gene call, TRBD2, goes unchecked for lack of DNA. The germline V gene encodes CDR1 DFQATT and CDR2 SNEGSKA (reference sequence). The length of the CDR3 is 14 residues. The CDR3 is CSATPAREAYEQYF.

This sequence joins TRBV20-1 and TRBJ1-5; the TCRdb D gene call, TRBD1, has no DNA to confirm it. CDR1 and CDR2 (germline): DFQATT, SNEGSKA (reference sequence). This CDR3 region has 15 residues. This CDR3 reads CSARVAGTGNQPQHF.

Frequency places this clonotype as medium-sized (0.01 to 0.1%). The chain carries TRBV27 and TRBJ1-6. CDR3 length: 15 amino acids. Germline assignment: CDR1 MNHEY and CDR2 SMNVEV (reference sequence). The CDR3: CASSFREPPNSPLHF.

The chain recombines TRBV7-3 with TRBJ2-5; no DNA is available, so the TRBD2 call from TCRdb remains unchecked. The germline V gene encodes CDR1 SGHTA and CDR2 FQGTGA. This CDR3 is built from 19 residues. The CDR3 is CASSPRASGAGGRQETQYF.

Frequency places this clonotype as medium-sized. The chain links TRBV7-2 to TRBJ2-1; the TCRdb D gene call, TRBD2, has no DNA to confirm it. The CDR3 covers 19 residues. Germline V gene data show CDR1 as SGHTA and CDR2 as FQGNSA. CDR3 amino acids: CASSSRLAGGPWLGNEQFF. Filled out from reference TRBV7-2 and TRBJ2-1, the complete variable domain reads GAGVSQSPSNKVTEKGKDVELRCDPISGHTALYWYRQSLGQGLEFLIYFQGNSAPDKSGLPSDRFSAERTGGSVSTLTIQRTQQEDSAVYLCASSSRLAGGPWLGNEQFFGPGTRLTVL.

The chain joins TRBV25-1 to TRBJ2-5. Per germline, CDR1 MGHDK and CDR2 SYGVNS. This CDR3 is 12 amino acids long. CDR3 in amino acids: CASSERLKTQYF.

V gene TRBV10-3 combines with J gene TRBJ1-6. The CDR3 has 14 residues. Germline CDR1 ENHRY, CDR2 SYGVKD. The CDR3 protein is CATHRTGPNSPLHF.

The V call is TRBV7-9, the J call TRBJ1-2; TCRdb proposes TRBD1, but this gene call is untestable without DNA. This CDR3 is 15 amino acids long. Germline V gives CDR1 SEHNR, CDR2 FQNEAQ (reference sequence). The CDR3 spells CASSQEDRQNYGYTF.

The genes are TRBV27 and TRBJ1-1; TCRdb proposes TRBD1, but this gene call is untestable without DNA. CDR1 is MNHEY and CDR2 is SMNVEV in the germline V gene (reference sequence). The CDR3 spans 15 residues. Here the CDR3 reads CASSLGGTGNTEAFF.

The V call is TRBV19, the J call TRBJ2-2; TCRdb returns TRBD2, unconfirmable since there is no DNA. Germline CDR1 is LNHDA and CDR2 is SQIVND (reference sequence). The CDR3 is 17 residues long. CDR3 protein: CASTLRWGGIFTGELFF.

The chain employs TRBV20-1 and TRBJ2-4. Germline V gives CDR1 DFQATT, CDR2 SNEGSKA (reference sequence). This CDR3 region has 13 residues. CDR3 sequence reads: CSAFQTVKNIQYF.

By frequency, this clonotype is medium-sized. The chain uses TRBV29-1 and TRBJ2-7; the TCRdb D gene call, TRBD1, has no DNA to confirm it. This CDR3 contains 14 residues. In germline, CDR1 is SQVTM, CDR2 ANQGSEA. The CDR3 reads CSVRRDSTSYEQYF.

This clonotype is labeled medium-sized based on frequency. The chain links TRBV6-1 to TRBJ1-2; the D call from TCRdb, TRBD1, cannot be confirmed without DNA. CDR1 is MNHNS and CDR2 is SASEGT in the germline V gene. The CDR3 runs to 17 residues. The CDR3 sequence: CASSQRDRNWLSTGYTF.

J is TRBJ1-5 and V is TRBV28; TCRdb calls TRBD1, which cannot be checked without DNA. Germline V CDR1 and CDR2: MDHEN, SYDVKM. The CDR3 length is 14 residues. The CDR3 sequence: CASSFSGTNQPQHF.